Described below is a single T cell receptor beta chain sequence and its context. The data were taken from a study of blood T cell repertoires in COVID-19. Whole-study context: Acute and convalescent COVID-19 specimens originated in the United States, Italy and Spain.

In the authors' methods: Amplification of reference gene primers provided the estimated nucleated cell counts. The method was immunoSEQ multiplex PCR; TCRdb's version includes in-frame clones alone and lacks a portion of them. That table supplies the V and J calls and clone size; D and trimming were determined from the DNA. Of around 34,000 clones listed, 80% are singletons. This CDR3 region has 14 residues. V gave up 2 bases and J gave up 10 bases; unmatched junction bases: 7. Germline V gives CDR1 MNHNS, CDR2 SASEGT. The sequenced sample was peripheral blood. The rearrangement links TRBV6-1 to TRBJ1-4; 7 nucleotides align to TRBD1. This clonotype was obtained from a woman aged 70-85 years with acute or convalescent COVID-19. The CDR3 reads CASSEHGTVGKLFF. DNA of the CDR3: TGTGCCAGCAGTGAACACGGGACAGTAGGAAAACTGTTTTTT.